The T cell receptor beta chain described here comes from a study of blood T cell repertoires in COVID-19. Study-wide context: Acute-phase and convalescent COVID-19 samples originated in the United States, Italy and Spain. T cells, B-cell-depleted T cells, or PBMCs provided the cDNA or gDNA that served as material.

Trimming pared 2 bases from V and 2 bases from J, leaving 10 bases between. This CDR3 region has 15 residues. From germline, CDR1 is SGHTA and CDR2 FQGNSA. Sequencing was performed with immunoSEQ multiplex PCR; in TCRdb, only in-frame clones are kept and a portion is missing. The table lists about 160,000 clones, over 80% of them singletons, with approximately 4% in the top ten. The specimen sequenced was PBMCs or T cells enriched from blood (not recorded which). The V gene is TRBV7-2, the J gene TRBJ1-5; the D gene is possibly TRBD1 (6 bases). This clonotype was obtained from a woman between 50 and 59 years old who had recovered from COVID-19. Here the CDR3 reads CASSLQEGGNQPQHF. DNA of the CDR3: TGTGCCAGCAGCTTACAAGAGGGGGGCAATCAGCCCCAGCATTTT.